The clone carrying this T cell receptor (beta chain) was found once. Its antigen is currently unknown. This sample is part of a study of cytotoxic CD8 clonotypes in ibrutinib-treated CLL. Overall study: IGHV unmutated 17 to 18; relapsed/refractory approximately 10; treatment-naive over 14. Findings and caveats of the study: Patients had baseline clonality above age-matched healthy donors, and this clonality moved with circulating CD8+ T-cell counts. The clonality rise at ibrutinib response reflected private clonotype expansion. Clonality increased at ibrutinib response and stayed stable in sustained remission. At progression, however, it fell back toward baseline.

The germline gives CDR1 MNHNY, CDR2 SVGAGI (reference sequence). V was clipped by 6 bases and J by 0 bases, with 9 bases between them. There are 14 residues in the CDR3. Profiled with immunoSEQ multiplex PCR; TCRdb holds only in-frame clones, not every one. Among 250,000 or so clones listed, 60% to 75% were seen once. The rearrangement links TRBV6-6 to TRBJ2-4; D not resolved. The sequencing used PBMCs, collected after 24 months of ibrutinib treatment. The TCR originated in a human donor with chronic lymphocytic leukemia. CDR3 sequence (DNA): TGTGCCAGCAGACCTTTACTAGCCAAAAACATTCAGTACTTC. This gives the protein CASRPLLAKNIQYF.